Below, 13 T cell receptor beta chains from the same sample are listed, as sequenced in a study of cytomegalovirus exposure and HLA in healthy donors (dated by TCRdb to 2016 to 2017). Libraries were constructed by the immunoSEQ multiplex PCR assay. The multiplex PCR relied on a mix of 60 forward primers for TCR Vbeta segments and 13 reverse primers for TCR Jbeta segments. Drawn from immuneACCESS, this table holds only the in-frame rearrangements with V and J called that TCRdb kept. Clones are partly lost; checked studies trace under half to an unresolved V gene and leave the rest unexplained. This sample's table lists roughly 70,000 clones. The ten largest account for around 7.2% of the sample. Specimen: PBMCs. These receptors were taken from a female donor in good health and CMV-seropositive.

CDR3 DNA sequence: TGTGCCAGCAGTGATGACCCCACGGGCTACGAGCAGTACTTC. This codes for CASSDDPTGYEQYF. The chain links TRBV2 to TRBJ2-7; D is unclear. The germline CDR1 and CDR2 sequences are SNHLY and FYNNEI. V dropped 3 bases and J dropped 3 bases, with 12 bases sitting between them. The CDR3 spans 14 residues.

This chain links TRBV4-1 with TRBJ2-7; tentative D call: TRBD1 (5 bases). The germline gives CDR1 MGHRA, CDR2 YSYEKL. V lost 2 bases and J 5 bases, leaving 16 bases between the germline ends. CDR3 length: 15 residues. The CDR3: CASSQIKSARDEQYF. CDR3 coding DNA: TGCGCCAGCAGCCAAATCAAATCAGCCAGGGACGAGCAGTACTTC.

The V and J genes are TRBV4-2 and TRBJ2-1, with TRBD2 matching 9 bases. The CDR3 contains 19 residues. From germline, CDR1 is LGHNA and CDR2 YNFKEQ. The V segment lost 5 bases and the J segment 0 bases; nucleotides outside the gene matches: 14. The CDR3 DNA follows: TGTGCCAGCAGCGAAGGCCTAGCGGGGACTTCCAGCTCCTACAATGAGCAGTTCTTC. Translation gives CASSEGLAGTSSSYNEQFF.

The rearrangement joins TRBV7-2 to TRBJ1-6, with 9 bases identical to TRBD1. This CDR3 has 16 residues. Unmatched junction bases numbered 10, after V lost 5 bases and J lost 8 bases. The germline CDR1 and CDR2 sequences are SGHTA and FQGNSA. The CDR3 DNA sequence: TGTGCCAGCAGCGCCTCGAACAGGGGGCGGGATTCACCCCTCCACTTT. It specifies CASSASNRGRDSPLHF.

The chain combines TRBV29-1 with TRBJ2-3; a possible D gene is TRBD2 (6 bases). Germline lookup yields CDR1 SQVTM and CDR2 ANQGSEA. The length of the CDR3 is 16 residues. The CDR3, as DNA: TGCAGACCCTCCTTCCGCGGACTAAGTAGCACAGATACGCAGTATTTT. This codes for CRPSFRGLSSTDTQYF.

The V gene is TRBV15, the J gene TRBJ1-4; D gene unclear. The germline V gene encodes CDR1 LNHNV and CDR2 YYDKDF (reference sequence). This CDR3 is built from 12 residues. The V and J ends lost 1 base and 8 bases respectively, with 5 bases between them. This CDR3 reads CATSRVREKLFF. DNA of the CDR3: TGTGCCACCAGCAGAGTTAGAGAAAAACTGTTTTTT.

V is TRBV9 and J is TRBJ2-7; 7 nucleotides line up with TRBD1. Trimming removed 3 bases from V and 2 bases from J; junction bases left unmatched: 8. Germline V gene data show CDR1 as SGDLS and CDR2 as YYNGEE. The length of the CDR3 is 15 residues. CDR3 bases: TGTGCCAGCAGCGCTGGGACAGACCTGACCTACGAGCAGTACTTC. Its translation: CASSAGTDLTYEQYF.

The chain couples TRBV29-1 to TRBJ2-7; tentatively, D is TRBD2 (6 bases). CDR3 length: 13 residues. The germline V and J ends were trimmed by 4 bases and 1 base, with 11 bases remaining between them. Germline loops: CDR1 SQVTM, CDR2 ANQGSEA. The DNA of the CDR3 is TGCAGCGTTGTGGGGACTGGTTCCTACGAGCAGTACTTC. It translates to CSVVGTGSYEQYF.

CDR3 coding DNA: TGTGCCAGCAGCCCAGGACAGGGCGCCTACGAGCAGTACTTC. This gives the protein CASSPGQGAYEQYF. The V gene is TRBV9, the J gene TRBJ2-7; 8 nucleotides line up with TRBD1. The germline V gene has CDR1 SGDLS and CDR2 YYNGEE. V trimming: 4 bases; J trimming: 2 bases; junction bases outside the gene matches: 5. This CDR3 has 14 amino acids.

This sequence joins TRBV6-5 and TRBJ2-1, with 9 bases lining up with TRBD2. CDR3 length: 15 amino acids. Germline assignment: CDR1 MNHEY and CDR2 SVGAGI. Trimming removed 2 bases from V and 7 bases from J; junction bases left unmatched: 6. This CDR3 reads CASSYAGGPRNEQFF. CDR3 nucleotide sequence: TGTGCCAGCAGTTACGCGGGAGGGCCCCGGAATGAGCAGTTCTTC.

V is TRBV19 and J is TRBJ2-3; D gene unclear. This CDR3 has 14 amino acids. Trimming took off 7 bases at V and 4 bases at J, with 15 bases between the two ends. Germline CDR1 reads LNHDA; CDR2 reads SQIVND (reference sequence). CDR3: CASNLARFSDTQYF. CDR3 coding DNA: TGTGCCAGTAATCTGGCTAGATTCTCAGATACGCAGTATTTT.

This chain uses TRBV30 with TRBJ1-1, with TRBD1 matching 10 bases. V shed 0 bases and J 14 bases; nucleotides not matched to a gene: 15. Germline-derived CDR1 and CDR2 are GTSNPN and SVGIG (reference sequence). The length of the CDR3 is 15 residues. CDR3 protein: CAWSVLLRDRGQLFF. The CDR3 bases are TGTGCCTGGAGTGTCCTCCTCAGGGACAGGGGCCAGCTATTCTTT.

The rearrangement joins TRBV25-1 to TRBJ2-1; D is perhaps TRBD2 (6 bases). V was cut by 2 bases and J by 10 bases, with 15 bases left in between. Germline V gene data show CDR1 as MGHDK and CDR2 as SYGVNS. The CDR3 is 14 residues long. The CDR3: CASSEGGGSGEQFF. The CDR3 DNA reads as TGTGCCAGCAGTGAAGGTGGGGGGTCAGGGGAGCAGTTCTTC.